This T cell receptor (beta chain) was captured by sequencing in a study of OX40 agonist ivuxolimab in advanced cancers. The CDR3 sequence is 13 residues long. CDR1 and CDR2 (germline): SGHRS, YFSETQ. V was clipped by 6 bases and J by 0 bases, with 9 bases between them. Points from the study as a whole: Low normalized T-cell clonal expansion was additionally recorded for some nonresponders.

Comments on this clone: The antigen remains unidentified.

Method: immunoSEQ multiplex PCR; TCRdb's copy keeps in-frame clones and lacks some. Of around 40,000 clones listed, about 88% were seen once; the top ten hold approximately 12%. The sequencing here drew on CD4+ or CD8+ T cells sorted from blood, taken in a trial of the OX40 agonist ivuxolimab. This receptor was identified in an adult with an advanced solid tumor such as melanoma, head and neck, liver or kidney cancer. The rearrangement uses TRBV5-1 and TRBJ2-5, with D possibly TRBD1 on 5 matching bases. The CDR3 spells CASKQAYQETQYF. CDR3 DNA sequence: TGCGCCAGCAAACAGGCGTACCAAGAGACCCAGTACTTC.